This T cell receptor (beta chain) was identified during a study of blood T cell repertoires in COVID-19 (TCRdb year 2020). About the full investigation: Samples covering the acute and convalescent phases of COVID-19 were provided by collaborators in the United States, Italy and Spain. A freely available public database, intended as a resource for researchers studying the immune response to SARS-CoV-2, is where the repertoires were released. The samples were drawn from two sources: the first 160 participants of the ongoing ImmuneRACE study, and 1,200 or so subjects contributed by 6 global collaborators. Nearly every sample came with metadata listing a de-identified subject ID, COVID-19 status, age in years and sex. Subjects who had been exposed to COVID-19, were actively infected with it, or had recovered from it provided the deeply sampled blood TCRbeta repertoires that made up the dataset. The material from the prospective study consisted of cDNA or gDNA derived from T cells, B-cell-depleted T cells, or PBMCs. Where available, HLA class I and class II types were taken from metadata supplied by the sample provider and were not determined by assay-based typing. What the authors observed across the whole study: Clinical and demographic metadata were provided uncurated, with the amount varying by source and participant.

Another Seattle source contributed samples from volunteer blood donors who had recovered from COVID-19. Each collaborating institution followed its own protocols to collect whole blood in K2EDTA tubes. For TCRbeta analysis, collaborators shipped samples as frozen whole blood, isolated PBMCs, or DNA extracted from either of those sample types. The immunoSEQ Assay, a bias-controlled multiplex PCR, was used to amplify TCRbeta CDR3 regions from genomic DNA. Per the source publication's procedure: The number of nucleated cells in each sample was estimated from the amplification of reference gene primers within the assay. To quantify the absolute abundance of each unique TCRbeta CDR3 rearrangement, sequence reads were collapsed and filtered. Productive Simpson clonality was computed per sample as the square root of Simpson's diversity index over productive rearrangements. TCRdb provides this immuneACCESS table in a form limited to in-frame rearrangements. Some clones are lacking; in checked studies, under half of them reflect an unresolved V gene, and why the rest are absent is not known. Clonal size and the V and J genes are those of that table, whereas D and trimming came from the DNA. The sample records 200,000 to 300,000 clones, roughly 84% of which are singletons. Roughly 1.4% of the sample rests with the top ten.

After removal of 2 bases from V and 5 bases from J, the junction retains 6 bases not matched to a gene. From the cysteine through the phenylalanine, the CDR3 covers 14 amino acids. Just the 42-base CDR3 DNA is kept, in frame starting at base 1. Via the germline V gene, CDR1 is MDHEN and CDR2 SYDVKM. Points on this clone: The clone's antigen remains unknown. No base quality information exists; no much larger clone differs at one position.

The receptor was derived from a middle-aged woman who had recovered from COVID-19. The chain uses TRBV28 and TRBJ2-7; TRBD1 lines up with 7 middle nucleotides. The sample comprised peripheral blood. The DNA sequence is TGTGCCAGCAGTTTAACCGACAGGGCGCACGAGCAGTACTTC. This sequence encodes CASSLTDRAHEQYF. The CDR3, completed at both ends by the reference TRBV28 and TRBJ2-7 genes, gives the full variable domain DVKVTQSSRYLVKRTGEKVFLECVQDMDHENMFWYRQDPGLGLRLIYFSYDVKMKEKGDIPEGYSVSREKKERFSLILESASTNQTSMYLCASSLTDRAHEQYFGPGTRLTVT.